The rows below give T cell receptor beta chains drawn from one sample of a study of siplizumab effects on memory and regulatory T cells. Libraries were prepared by immunoSEQ multiplex PCR; TCRdb keeps only in-frame clonotypes and omits some of them. The sample shows 95,000 to 130,000 clones, approximately 94% of them seen only once. The specimen sequenced was non-Treg CD4+ T cells sorted from blood. All receptors derive from a human donor in good health. Both conserved end residues are part of each CDR3. The D gene is left open where the match is weak. Expanded clones get a size class; other rows say once, few or many, or leave the size out.

v_call: TRBV19; clone_size: -; d_call: -; j_call: TRBJ2-2; cdr3_aa: CASSIAAAVGGELFF; cdr3_nt: TGTGCCAGTAGTATTGCGGCAGCCGTCGGCGGGGAGCTGTTTTTT
v_call: TRBV7-2; clone_size: once; d_call: -; j_call: TRBJ2-7; cdr3_aa: CASSFVSYEQYF; cdr3_nt: TGTGCCAGCAGCTTCGTATCCTACGAGCAGTACTTC
v_call: TRBV19; clone_size: once; d_call: -; j_call: TRBJ2-7; cdr3_aa: CASSIDRDASYEQYF; cdr3_nt: TGTGCCAGTAGTATAGACAGGGACGCTTCCTACGAGCAGTACTTC
v_call: TRBV7-7; clone_size: -; d_call: -; j_call: TRBJ1-3; cdr3_aa: CASSLGGSGNTIYF; cdr3_nt: TGTGCCAGCAGCTTAGGGGGCTCTGGAAACACCATATATTTT
v_call: TRBV2; clone_size: -; d_call: TRBD1; j_call: TRBJ1-1; cdr3_aa: CASSEQGANTEAFF; cdr3_nt: TGTGCCAGCAGTGAACAGGGGGCGAACACTGAAGCTTTCTTT
v_call: TRBV7-6; clone_size: -; d_call: -; j_call: TRBJ2-3; cdr3_aa: CASSLGATDTQYF; cdr3_nt: TGTGCCAGCAGCTTGGGCGCCACAGATACGCAGTATTTT
v_call: TRBV5-1; clone_size: -; d_call: -; j_call: TRBJ2-1; cdr3_aa: CASSETGTFYNEQFF; cdr3_nt: TGCGCCAGCAGCGAGACCGGGACCTTCTACAATGAGCAGTTCTTC
v_call: TRBV5-4; clone_size: -; d_call: -; j_call: TRBJ1-6; cdr3_aa: CASSPELGRTGSPLHF; cdr3_nt: TGTGCCAGCAGCCCCGAGCTGGGGAGAACAGGATCACCCCTCCACTTT
v_call: TRBV30; clone_size: -; d_call: -; j_call: TRBJ1-4; cdr3_aa: CACSMGGNQEKLFF; cdr3_nt: TGTGCCTGTTCGATGGGAGGGAACCAAGAAAAACTGTTTTTT
v_call: TRBV18; clone_size: once; d_call: -; j_call: TRBJ2-7; cdr3_aa: CASSPQKGREQYF; cdr3_nt: TGTGCCAGCTCACCACAGAAGGGGAGGGAGCAGTACTTC
v_call: TRBV29-1; clone_size: -; d_call: -; j_call: TRBJ1-4; cdr3_aa: CSVVPKSNEKLFF; cdr3_nt: TGCAGCGTTGTTCCGAAATCTAATGAAAAACTGTTTTTT
v_call: TRBV7-2; clone_size: -; d_call: TRBD1; j_call: TRBJ2-7; cdr3_aa: CASSLDRGGQQYF; cdr3_nt: TGTGCCAGCAGCTTGGACAGGGGTGGGCAGCAGTACTTC
v_call: TRBV29-1; clone_size: -; d_call: TRBD1; j_call: TRBJ2-7; cdr3_aa: CSVSGTGGSYEQYF; cdr3_nt: TGCAGCGTTTCCGGGACAGGGGGTTCCTACGAGCAGTACTTC
v_call: TRBV5-1; clone_size: -; d_call: TRBD1; j_call: TRBJ2-7; cdr3_aa: CASSLNRDRVDEQYF; cdr3_nt: TGCGCCAGCAGCTTAAACCGGGACAGGGTGGACGAGCAGTACTTC
v_call: TRBV7-2; clone_size: -; d_call: -; j_call: TRBJ2-1; cdr3_aa: CASSLRRGSDEQFF; cdr3_nt: TGTGCCAGCAGCTTACGACGGGGATCGGATGAGCAGTTCTTC
v_call: TRBV5-4; clone_size: -; d_call: -; j_call: TRBJ2-5; cdr3_aa: CASSPDPRETQYF; cdr3_nt: TGTGCCAGCAGCCCTGATCCGAGGGAGACCCAGTACTTC
v_call: TRBV30; clone_size: -; d_call: TRBD2; j_call: TRBJ2-1; cdr3_aa: CAWSSGTRREQFF; cdr3_nt: TGTGCCTGGTCTAGCGGGACTAGGCGTGAGCAGTTCTTC
v_call: TRBV7-3; clone_size: -; d_call: TRBD2; j_call: TRBJ2-2; cdr3_aa: CASSTGTSAGELFF; cdr3_nt: TGTGCCAGCAGCACTGGGACTAGCGCCGGGGAGCTGTTTTTT
v_call: TRBV10-1; clone_size: -; d_call: TRBD1; j_call: TRBJ1-2; cdr3_aa: CASSLRQGDGYTF; cdr3_nt: TGCGCCAGCTCCCTGCGACAGGGAGACGGCTACACCTTC
v_call: TRBV9; clone_size: few; d_call: TRBD2; j_call: TRBJ2-1; cdr3_aa: CASSETSGLSEQFF; cdr3_nt: TGTGCCAGCAGCGAGACTAGCGGGTTAAGTGAGCAGTTCTTC
v_call: TRBV6-1; clone_size: -; d_call: -; j_call: TRBJ2-2; cdr3_aa: CASGSQGTGELFF; cdr3_nt: TGTGCCAGCGGTAGCCAGGGAACCGGGGAGCTGTTTTTT
v_call: TRBV4-1; clone_size: once; d_call: TRBD2; j_call: TRBJ2-3; cdr3_aa: CASSRVTSAERGTQYF; cdr3_nt: TGCGCCAGCAGCCGAGTGACTAGCGCTGAGAGGGGTACGCAGTATTTT
v_call: TRBV6-5; clone_size: -; d_call: -; j_call: TRBJ1-1; cdr3_aa: CASNPPGNTEAFF; cdr3_nt: TGTGCCAGCAACCCTCCCGGGAACACTGAAGCTTTCTTT
v_call: TRBV7-2; clone_size: once; d_call: TRBD1; j_call: TRBJ2-5; cdr3_aa: CASSDQGAGETQYF; cdr3_nt: TGTGCCAGCAGCGATCAGGGGGCAGGAGAGACCCAGTACTTC
v_call: TRBV6-5; clone_size: -; d_call: -; j_call: TRBJ2-4; cdr3_aa: CASSYSALAKNIQYF; cdr3_nt: TGTGCCAGCAGTTACTCAGCTCTAGCCAAAAACATTCAGTACTTC
v_call: TRBV27; clone_size: -; d_call: TRBD1; j_call: TRBJ2-2; cdr3_aa: CASRAWTGSAGELFF; cdr3_nt: TGTGCCAGCAGGGCATGGACAGGGAGCGCCGGGGAGCTGTTTTTT
v_call: TRBV2; clone_size: -; d_call: TRBD2; j_call: TRBJ2-6; cdr3_aa: CASERENSGANVLTF; cdr3_nt: TGTGCCAGCGAGCGGGAGAATTCTGGGGCCAACGTCCTGACTTTC
v_call: TRBV6-5; clone_size: -; d_call: TRBD2; j_call: TRBJ2-3; cdr3_aa: CASSRSGGSTDTQYF; cdr3_nt: TGTGCCAGCAGCCGCAGCGGGGGCAGCACAGATACGCAGTATTTT
v_call: TRBV18; clone_size: -; d_call: -; j_call: TRBJ1-1; cdr3_aa: CASSPQQKMNTEAFF; cdr3_nt: TGTGCCAGCTCACCTCAACAGAAGATGAACACTGAAGCTTTCTTT
v_call: TRBV18; clone_size: -; d_call: -; j_call: TRBJ2-3; cdr3_aa: CASSPPPADTQYF; cdr3_nt: TGTGCCAGCTCCCCTCCCCCGGCAGATACGCAGTATTTT
v_call: TRBV6-5; clone_size: -; d_call: TRBD2; j_call: TRBJ2-7; cdr3_aa: CASSYESGGPYEQYF; cdr3_nt: TGTGCCAGCAGTTACGAGAGCGGGGGGCCGTACGAGCAGTACTTC